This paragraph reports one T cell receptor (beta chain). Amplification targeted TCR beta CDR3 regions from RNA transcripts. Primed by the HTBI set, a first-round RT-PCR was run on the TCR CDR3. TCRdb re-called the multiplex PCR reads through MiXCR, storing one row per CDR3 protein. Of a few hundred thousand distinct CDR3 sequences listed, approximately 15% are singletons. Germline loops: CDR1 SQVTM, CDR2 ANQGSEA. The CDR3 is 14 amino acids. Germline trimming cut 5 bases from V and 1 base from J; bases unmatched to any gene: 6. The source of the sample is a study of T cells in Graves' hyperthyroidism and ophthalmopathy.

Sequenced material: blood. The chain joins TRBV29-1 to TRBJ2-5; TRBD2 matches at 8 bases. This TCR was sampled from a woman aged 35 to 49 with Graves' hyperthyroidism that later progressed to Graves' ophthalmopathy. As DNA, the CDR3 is TGCAGCGTTCCATTAGCGGGGCCCCAAGAGACCCAGTACTTC. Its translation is CSVPLAGPQETQYF.